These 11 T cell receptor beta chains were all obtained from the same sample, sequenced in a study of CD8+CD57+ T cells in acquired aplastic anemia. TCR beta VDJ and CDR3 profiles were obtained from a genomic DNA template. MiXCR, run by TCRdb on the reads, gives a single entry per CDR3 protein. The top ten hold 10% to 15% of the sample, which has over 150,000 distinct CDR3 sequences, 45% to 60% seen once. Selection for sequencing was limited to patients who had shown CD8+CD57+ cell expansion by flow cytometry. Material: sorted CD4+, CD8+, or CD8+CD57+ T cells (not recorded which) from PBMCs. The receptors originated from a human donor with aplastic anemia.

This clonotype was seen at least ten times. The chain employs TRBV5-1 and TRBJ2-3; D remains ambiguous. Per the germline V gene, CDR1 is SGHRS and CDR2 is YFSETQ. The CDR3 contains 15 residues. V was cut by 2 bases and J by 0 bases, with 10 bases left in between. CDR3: CASSFSPLSTDTQYF. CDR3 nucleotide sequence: TGCGCCAGCAGCTTCTCACCCCTTAGCACAGATACGCAGTATTTT.

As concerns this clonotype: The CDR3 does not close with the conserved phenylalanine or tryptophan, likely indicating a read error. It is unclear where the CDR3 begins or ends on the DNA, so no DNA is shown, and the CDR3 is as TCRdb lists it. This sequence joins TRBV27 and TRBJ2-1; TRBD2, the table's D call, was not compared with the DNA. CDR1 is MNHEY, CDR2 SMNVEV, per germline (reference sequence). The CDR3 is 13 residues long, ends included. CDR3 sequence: CASSPTDGLEGRL.

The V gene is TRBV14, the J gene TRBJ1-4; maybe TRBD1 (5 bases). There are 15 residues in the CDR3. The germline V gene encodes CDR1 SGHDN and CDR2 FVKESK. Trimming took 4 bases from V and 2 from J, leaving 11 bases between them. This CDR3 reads CASSLGTVTNEKLFF. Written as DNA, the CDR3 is TGTGCCAGCAGCCTTGGGACGGTGACTAATGAAAAACTGTTTTTT.

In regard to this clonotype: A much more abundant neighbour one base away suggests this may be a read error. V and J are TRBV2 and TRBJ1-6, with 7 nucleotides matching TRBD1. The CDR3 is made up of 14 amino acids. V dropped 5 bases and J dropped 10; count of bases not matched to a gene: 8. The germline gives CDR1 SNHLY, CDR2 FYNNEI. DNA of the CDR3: TGTGCCAGCAGTTGGACAGGAACTGGGTCACCCCTCCACTTT. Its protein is CASSWTGTGSPLHF. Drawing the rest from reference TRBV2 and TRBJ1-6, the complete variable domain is EPEVTQTPSHQVTQMGQEVILRCVPISNHLYFYWYRQILGQKVEFLVSFYNNEISEKSEIFDDQFSVERPDGSNFTLKIRSTKLEDSAMYFCASSWTGTGSPLHFGNGTRLTVT.

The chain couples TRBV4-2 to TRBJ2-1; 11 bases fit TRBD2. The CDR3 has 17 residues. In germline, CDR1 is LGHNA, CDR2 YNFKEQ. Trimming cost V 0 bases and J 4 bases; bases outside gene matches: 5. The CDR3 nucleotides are TGTGCCAGCAGCCAAGAGTACGGGACTAGCGGTTACAATGAGCAGTTCTTC. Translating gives CASSQEYGTSGYNEQFF.

The CDR3 loop reads CASSIGAGITGYTF. The CDR3 DNA reads TGTGCCAGTAGTATCGGGGCAGGGATTACGGGCTACACCTTC. V and J are TRBV19 and TRBJ1-2, with D possibly being TRBD1 (5 bases). Germline CDR1 is LNHDA and CDR2 is SQIVND (reference sequence). The V end was cut by 3 bases, the J end by 8 bases, with 16 bases between. This CDR3 is 14 amino acids long.

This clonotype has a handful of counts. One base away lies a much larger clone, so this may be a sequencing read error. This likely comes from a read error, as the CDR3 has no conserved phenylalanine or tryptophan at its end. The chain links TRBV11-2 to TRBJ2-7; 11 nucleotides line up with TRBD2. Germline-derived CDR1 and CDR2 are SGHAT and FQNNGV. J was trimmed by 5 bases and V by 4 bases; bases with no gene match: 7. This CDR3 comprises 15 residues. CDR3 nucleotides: TGTGCCAGCAGCTCCCAACTAGCGGGGGCAAACGAGCAGTACCTC. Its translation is CASSSQLAGANEQYL.

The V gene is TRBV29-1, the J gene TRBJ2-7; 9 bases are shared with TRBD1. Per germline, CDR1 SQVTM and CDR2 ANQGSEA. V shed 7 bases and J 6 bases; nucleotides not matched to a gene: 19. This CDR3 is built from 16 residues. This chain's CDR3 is CSDGASTGQGGLEQYF. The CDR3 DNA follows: TGCAGCGACGGAGCTAGCACGGGACAGGGAGGCCTCGAGCAGTACTTC.

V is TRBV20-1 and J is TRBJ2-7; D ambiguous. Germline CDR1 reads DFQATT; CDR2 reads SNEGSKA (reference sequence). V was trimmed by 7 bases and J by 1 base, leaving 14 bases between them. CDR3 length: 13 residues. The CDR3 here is CSVASSGSYEQYF. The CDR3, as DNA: TGCAGTGTGGCCTCCAGTGGTTCCTACGAGCAGTACTTC.

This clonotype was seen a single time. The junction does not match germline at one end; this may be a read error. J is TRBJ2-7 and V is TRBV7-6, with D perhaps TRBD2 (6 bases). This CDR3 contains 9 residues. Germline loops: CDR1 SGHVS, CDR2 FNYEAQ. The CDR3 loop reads CTSSRKTRF. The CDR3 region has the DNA TGTACTAGCAGCCGTAAAACCCGATTC.

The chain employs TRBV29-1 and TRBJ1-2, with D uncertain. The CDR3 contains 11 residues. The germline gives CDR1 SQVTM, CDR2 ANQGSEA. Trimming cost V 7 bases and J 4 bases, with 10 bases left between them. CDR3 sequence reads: CSAPGGYGYTF. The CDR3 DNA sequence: TGCAGCGCGCCTGGCGGCTATGGCTACACCTTC.